This T cell receptor beta chain was retrieved from a study of response to subunit inactivated influenza vaccine. Study-level points and caveats: Authors suggested that a seasonal influenza vaccination recruits few new T cells each time.

The V segment lost 5 bases and the J segment 5 bases; nucleotides outside the gene matches: 9. Germline V gives CDR1 SGHRS, CDR2 YFSETQ. CDR3 length: 14 residues. One entry per CDR3 protein results from TCRdb running MiXCR on the RT-PCR reads. The repertoire has 300,000 to 350,000 distinct CDR3 sequences, just over 20% of them found once; the top ten carry approximately 10%. With respect to this clonotype: Its target is unknown.

The TCR was taken from a man aged 50 to 75 who received an inactivated influenza vaccine. The source material was PBMCs from blood, sampled about 19 months after vaccination. The chain uses TRBV5-1 and TRBJ2-7, with TRBD1 matching 8 bases. CDR3 in amino acids: CASRSQGALDEQYF. CDR3 bases: TGCGCCAGCAGGAGTCAGGGGGCTCTGGACGAGCAGTACTTC.